This is a list of T cell receptor beta chains from one sample in a study of CD8+ T cells in alopecia areata. Here immunoSEQ multiplex PCR was the method, and the copy in TCRdb shows in-frame clones only, minus some. The sample lists about 190,000 clones; about three fifths were seen once. This material consisted of CD4+ T cells sorted from blood, taken at week 49, from a patient treated with tofacitinib. The receptors here all came from a human donor with alopecia areata. CDR3s include the opening cysteine and the closing phenylalanine or tryptophan. A D gene is named only where the DNA matches it firmly. A clone size is listed for some rows: how often the clone was seen (once, few, many), or a class if it is expanded.

CDR3 length: 14; J gene: TRBJ1-1; V gene: TRBV11-2; clone size: -; D gene: TRBD1; CDR3 DNA: TGTGCCAGCAGCTCGGACAGGACGAACACTGAAGCTTTCTTT; CDR3 protein: CASSSDRTNTEAFF
CDR3 length: 15; J gene: TRBJ1-5; V gene: TRBV5-6; clone size: -; D gene: -; CDR3 DNA: TGTGCCAGCAGCTTGGCGGCGCCGGGTAATCAGCCCCAGCATTTT; CDR3 protein: CASSLAAPGNQPQHF
CDR3 length: 14; J gene: TRBJ1-6; V gene: TRBV6-5; clone size: -; D gene: -; CDR3 DNA: TGTGCCAGCAGTTACGCGACGGCAAATTCACCCCTCCACTTT; CDR3 protein: CASSYATANSPLHF
CDR3 length: 15; J gene: TRBJ1-5; V gene: TRBV6-1; clone size: -; D gene: -; CDR3 DNA: TGTGCCAGCAGTGAACGAGGACGGAATGATCAGCCCCAGCATTTT; CDR3 protein: CASSERGRNDQPQHF
CDR3 length: 14; J gene: TRBJ2-3; V gene: TRBV4-3; clone size: -; D gene: TRBD1; CDR3 DNA: TGCGCCAGCAGCCCACAGGGGACCACAGATACGCAGTATTTT; CDR3 protein: CASSPQGTTDTQYF
CDR3 length: 15; J gene: TRBJ1-2; V gene: TRBV10-3; clone size: -; D gene: -; CDR3 DNA: TGTGCCATCAGTGAGTCGGGCAGGGATAACTATGGCTACACCTTC; CDR3 protein: CAISESGRDNYGYTF
CDR3 length: 15; J gene: TRBJ2-6; V gene: TRBV10-2; clone size: -; D gene: TRBD1; CDR3 DNA: TGCGCCAGCACGGACAGGGGGTCTGGGGCCAACGTCCTGACTTTC; CDR3 protein: CASTDRGSGANVLTF
CDR3 length: 14; J gene: TRBJ2-7; V gene: TRBV5-6; clone size: -; D gene: TRBD1; CDR3 DNA: TGTGCCAGCAGCTTTGGGACAGTCTCCTACGAGCAGTACTTC; CDR3 protein: CASSFGTVSYEQYF
CDR3 length: 15; J gene: TRBJ1-2; V gene: TRBV6-5; clone size: few; D gene: TRBD1; CDR3 DNA: TGTGCCAGCATTAAGACCGCAGGGGGATACTATGGCTACACCTTC; CDR3 protein: CASIKTAGGYYGYTF
CDR3 length: 15; J gene: TRBJ2-7; V gene: TRBV9; clone size: -; D gene: TRBD1; CDR3 DNA: TGTGCCAGCAGCGCCACCGGGACAGGGGTCTACGAGCAGTACTTC; CDR3 protein: CASSATGTGVYEQYF
CDR3 length: 14; J gene: TRBJ2-5; V gene: TRBV6-6; clone size: -; D gene: TRBD2; CDR3 DNA: TGTGCCAGCAGTTCTAGCGGGACCCAAGAGACCCAGTACTTC; CDR3 protein: CASSSSGTQETQYF
CDR3 length: 12; J gene: TRBJ2-7; V gene: TRBV30; clone size: -; D gene: TRBD1; CDR3 DNA: TGTGCCTGGAAAGGACAGGGCTACGAGCAGTACTTC; CDR3 protein: CAWKGQGYEQYF
CDR3 length: 15; J gene: TRBJ2-6; V gene: TRBV30; clone size: -; D gene: -; CDR3 DNA: TGTGCCTGGATAGCCCCAGGTTCTGGGGCCAACGTCCTGACTTTC; CDR3 protein: CAWIAPGSGANVLTF